These 9 T cell receptor beta chains share one sample of origin, sequenced in a study of T cells in women clearing cervical HPV infection (dated by TCRdb to 2016 to 2019). The method behind the library was the immunoSEQ multiplex PCR assay. In its TCRdb copy, this immuneACCESS table keeps in-frame sequences only and misses some clones. Where compared with another copy, unresolved V genes explain less than half of these, and the others have no known cause. The sample's table covers 31,000 or so clones. Jointly, the top ten make up 3.5% of the sample. The sequenced sample was blood buffy coat. Receptors were obtained from a woman between 18 and 70 years old with a cervical HPV16 infection that either progressed to CIN3+ or cleared (not recorded which).

A word on this clone: The read ends 3 residues early relative to the CDR3; the germline J gene fills the gap. The chain uses TRBV20-1 and TRBJ2-3; no definite D call. The CDR3 spans 14 residues. Germline-derived CDR1 and CDR2 are DFQATT and SNEGSKA (reference sequence). Trimming stripped 8 bases from V and 2 bases from J, with 17 bases between. The covered CDR3 bases are TGCAGTCCCAGTAACGCTAGATACACAGATACG. Translating it yields CSPSNARYTDT. The CDR3 reads in full as CSPSNARYTDTQYF.

About this clone itself: The DNA ends 3 residues before the CDR3 does, and the rest of the CDR3 is filled in from the germline J gene. The chain carries TRBV2 and TRBJ2-1, with 8 bases that match TRBD2. The germline V gene encodes CDR1 SNHLY and CDR2 FYNNEI. CDR3 size: 15 residues. The V and J ends lost 3 bases and 6 bases, in that order; junction bases with no gene match: 7. The CDR3 sequence is CASSDPGLGRNEQFF. The CDR3 bases that were read are TGTGCCAGCAGTGATCCGGGACTAGGGCGCAATGAG.

Comments on this clone: The read comes to an end 3 residues before the CDR3 does, leaving the germline J gene to fill in the end. The chain joins TRBV19 to TRBJ2-7, with 12 positions matching TRBD2. Germline CDR1 reads LNHDA; CDR2 reads SQIVND (reference sequence). The V and J ends lost 7 bases and 2 bases, in that order; junction bases with no gene match: 6. This CDR3 spans 15 amino acids. CDR3 DNA (partial): TGTGCCAGTAACCCGACTAGCGGGAGACCCTACGAG. Translating gives CASNPTSGRPYE. From start to end, the CDR3 is CASNPTSGRPYEQYF. Full variable domain (missing parts from reference TRBV19 and TRBJ2-7): DGGITQSPKYLFRKEGQNVTLSCEQNLNHDAMYWYRQDPGQGLRLIYYSQIVNDFQKGDIAEGYSVSREKKESFPLTVTSAQKNPTAFYLCASNPTSGRPYEQYFGPGTRLTVT.

The part of the CDR3 DNA that was read is TGTGCCAGCAGTTCTAGAACAGATACG. Translated: CASSSRTDT. The full CDR3 sequence reads CASSSRTDTQYF. The chain uses TRBV6-2 or TRBV6-3 and TRBJ2-3; D is ambiguous. The DNA ends 3 residues before the CDR3 does, and the rest of the CDR3 is filled in from the germline J gene. V lost 4 bases to trimming and J lost 3 bases, with 5 bases between them. Germline V lookup: CDR1 MNHEY, CDR2 SVGEGT. The CDR3 contains 12 residues.

A word on this clone: The CDR3 extends 3 residues past the end of the read, so its final part is completed from the germline J gene. The chain uses TRBV19 and TRBJ2-1; D unresolved. The ends were cut back, 6 bases at V and 3 bases at J, with 12 bases in the middle. CDR3 size: 14 residues. CDR1 and CDR2 (germline): LNHDA, SQIVND (reference sequence). The CDR3 sequence is CASRRGSSYNEQFF. CDR3 DNA, as far as it was read: TGTGCCAGTAGACGTGGCTCTAGCTACAATGAG.

With regard to this clone: The read gets to within 3 residues of the CDR3 end, and the germline J gene fills in the rest. The V gene is TRBV5-1, the J gene TRBJ2-5, with D perhaps TRBD2 (6 bases). V was trimmed by 5 bases and J by 5 bases, leaving 16 bases between them. The CDR3 sequence is 14 residues long. Germline loops: CDR1 SGHRS, CDR2 YFSETQ. CDR3 sequence: CASRSQEGGETQYF. CDR3 DNA, as far as it was read: TGCGCCAGCAGATCTCAGGAGGGTGGGGAGACC.

As regards this clone: The read ends 3 residues shy of where the CDR3 ends; the end is completed using the germline J gene. J is TRBJ2-1 and V is TRBV20-1; TRBD1 matches at 9 bases. Germline V gene sequence: CDR1 DFQATT, CDR2 SNEGSKA (reference sequence). V gave up 0 bases and J gave up 8 bases; unmatched junction bases: 8. The CDR3 is 15 residues long. The CDR3: CSARESGQGQYEQFF. The CDR3 DNA, read in part, is TGCAGTGCTAGAGAATCGGGACAGGGTCAGTATGAG.

CDR3 sequence reads: CAWSAARTSVTGELFF. The sequenced part of the CDR3 DNA is TGTGCCTGGAGTGCCGCAAGGACTAGCGTGACCGGGGAG. The rearrangement joins TRBV30 to TRBJ2-2, with 9 bases aligning to TRBD2. The DNA ends 3 residues before the CDR3 does, and the rest of the CDR3 is filled in from the germline J gene. This CDR3 spans 16 amino acids. Germline V lookup: CDR1 GTSNPN, CDR2 SVGIG (reference sequence). V lost 1 base to trimming and J lost 5 bases; unmatched junction nucleotides: 8.

With respect to this clone: The CDR3 end is not reached by the read, which stops 3 residues before it; the germline J gene fills it in. The V call is TRBV30, the J call TRBJ2-3; 10 positions match TRBD2. V was clipped by 3 bases and J by 6 bases; unmatched bases: 6. The CDR3 extends over 14 amino acids. The germline V gene has CDR1 GTSNPN and CDR2 SVGIG (reference sequence). CDR3 region: CAWSLAGVQDTQYF. CDR3 DNA (partial): TGTGCCTGGAGCCTAGCGGGAGTTCAGGATACG.